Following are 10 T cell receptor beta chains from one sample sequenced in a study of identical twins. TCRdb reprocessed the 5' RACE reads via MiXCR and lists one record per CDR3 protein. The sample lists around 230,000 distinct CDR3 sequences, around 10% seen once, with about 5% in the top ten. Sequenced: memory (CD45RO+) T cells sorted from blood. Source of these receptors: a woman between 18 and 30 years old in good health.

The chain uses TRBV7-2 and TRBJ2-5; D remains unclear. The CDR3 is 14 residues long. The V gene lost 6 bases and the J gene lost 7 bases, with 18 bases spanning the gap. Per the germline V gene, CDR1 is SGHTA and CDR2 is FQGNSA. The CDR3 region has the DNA TGTGCCAGCAGGACACTTAGGAGTTCGGGGACCCAGTACTTC. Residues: CASRTLRSSGTQYF.

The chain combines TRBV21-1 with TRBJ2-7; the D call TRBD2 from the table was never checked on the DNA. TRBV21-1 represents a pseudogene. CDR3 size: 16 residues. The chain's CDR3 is CASSKGSGGHSYEQYF. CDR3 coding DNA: TGTGCCAGCAGCAAAGGGTCGGGGGGGCACTCCTACGAGCAGTACTTC.

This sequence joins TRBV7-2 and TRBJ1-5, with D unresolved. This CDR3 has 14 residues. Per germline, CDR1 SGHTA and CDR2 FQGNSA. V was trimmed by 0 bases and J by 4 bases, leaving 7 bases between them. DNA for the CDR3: TGTGCCAGCAGCTTAGCAGGGCTTAATCAGCCCCAGCATTTT. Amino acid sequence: CASSLAGLNQPQHF.

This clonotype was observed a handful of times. Here the CDR3 reads CSARGTSGSQDEQFF. CDR3 sequence (DNA): TGCAGTGCTAGGGGGACTAGCGGGAGTCAGGATGAGCAGTTCTTC. The chain links TRBV20-1 to TRBJ2-1; TRBD2 aligns across 14 bases. V gave up 3 bases and J gave up 8 bases; unmatched junction bases: 6. CDR1 and CDR2 (germline): DFQATT, SNEGSKA (reference sequence). The CDR3 loop spans 15 amino acids.

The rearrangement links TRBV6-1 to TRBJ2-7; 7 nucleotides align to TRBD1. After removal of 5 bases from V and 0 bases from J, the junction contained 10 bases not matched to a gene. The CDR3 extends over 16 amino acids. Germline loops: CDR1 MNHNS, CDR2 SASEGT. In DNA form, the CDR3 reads TGTGCCAGCAGTCCAAGAGAACAGGGGAGCTCCTACGAGCAGTACTTC. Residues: CASSPREQGSSYEQYF.

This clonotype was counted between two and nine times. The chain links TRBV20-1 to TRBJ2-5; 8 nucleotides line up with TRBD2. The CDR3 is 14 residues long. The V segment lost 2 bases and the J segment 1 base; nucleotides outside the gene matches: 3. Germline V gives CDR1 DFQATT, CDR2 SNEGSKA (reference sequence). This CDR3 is CSARIAGSQETQYF. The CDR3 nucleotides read TGCAGTGCTAGAATAGCGGGGAGCCAAGAGACCCAGTACTTC.

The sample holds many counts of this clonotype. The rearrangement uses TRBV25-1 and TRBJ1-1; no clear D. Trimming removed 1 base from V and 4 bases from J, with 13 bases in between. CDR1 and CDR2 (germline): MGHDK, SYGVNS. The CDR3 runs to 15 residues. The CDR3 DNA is TGTGCCAGCAGTGAATGGTCCAGGTCGGGCACTGAAGCTTTCTTT. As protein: CASSEWSRSGTEAFF.

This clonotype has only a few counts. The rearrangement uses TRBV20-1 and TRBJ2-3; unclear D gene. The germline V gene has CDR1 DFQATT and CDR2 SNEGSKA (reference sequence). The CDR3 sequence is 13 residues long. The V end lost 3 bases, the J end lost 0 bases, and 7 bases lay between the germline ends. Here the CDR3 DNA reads TGCAGTGCTAGTCCAGCTAGCACAGATACGCAGTATTTT. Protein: CSASPASTDTQYF.

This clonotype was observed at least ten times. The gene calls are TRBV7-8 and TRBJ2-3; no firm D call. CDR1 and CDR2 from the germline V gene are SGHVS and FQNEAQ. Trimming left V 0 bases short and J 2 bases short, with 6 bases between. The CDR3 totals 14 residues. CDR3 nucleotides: TGTGCCAGCAGCTTAGCAGAATACACAGATACGCAGTATTTT. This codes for CASSLAEYTDTQYF.

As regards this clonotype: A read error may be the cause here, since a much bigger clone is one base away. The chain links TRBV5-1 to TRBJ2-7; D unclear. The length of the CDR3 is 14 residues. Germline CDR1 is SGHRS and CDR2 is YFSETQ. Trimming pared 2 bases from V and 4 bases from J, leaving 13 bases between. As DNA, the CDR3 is TGCGCCAGCAGCTTTGGAGTGGCATCATACGAGCAGTACTTC. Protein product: CASSFGVASYEQYF.